This T cell receptor (beta chain) was recovered during a study of Graves' ophthalmopathy and Graves' hyperthyroidism. The trim removed 6 bases at V and 0 bases at J, leaving 14 bases unmatched. Per germline, CDR1 SNHLY and CDR2 FYNNEI. The CDR3 totals 19 residues. The TCR beta CDR3 regions underwent amplification from RNA transcripts. The first round was an RT-PCR with HTBI primers, and the second round was a multiplex PCR. TCRdb fed the multiplex PCR reads into MiXCR, producing one record per CDR3 protein. The sample lists around 1.1 million distinct CDR3 sequences, about 36% occurring once. The receptor's source is an adult man with Graves' hyperthyroidism. The sample was peripheral blood or thyroid tissue (not recorded which). The rearrangement links TRBV2 to TRBJ2-6; TRBD1 aligns across 7 bases. CDR3 protein: CASSVDHRGLSSGANVLTF. The CDR3 DNA reads as TGTGCCAGCAGCGTAGATCACAGGGGTCTTAGCTCTGGGGCCAACGTCCTGACTTTC. Combining the CDR3 with reference TRBV2 and TRBJ2-6 gives the whole variable domain EPEVTQTPSHQVTQMGQEVILRCVPISNHLYFYWYRQILGQKVEFLVSFYNNEISEKSEIFDDQFSVERPDGSNFTLKIRSTKLEDSAMYFCASSVDHRGLSSGANVLTFGAGSRLTVL.